This T cell receptor (beta chain) originates from a study of naive and memory T cell subsets. The beta constant-region primer was an equimolar mix of two oligonucleotides covering TRBC1 and TRBC2. Ligated cDNA was amplified by four rounds of PCR with nested alpha and beta constant-region primers and SP2. TCRdb recomputed calls from the UMI-ligation and nested PCR reads with MiXCR, one row per CDR3 protein. Of 81,000 or so distinct CDR3 sequences listed, 7% were seen once; the top ten hold about 1.6%. This clonotype was recorded at least ten times. This sequence was found in a human donor in good health. The sequenced sample was central memory CD4+ T cells from blood.

The CDR3 spells CASSQGYGGRDTQYF. CDR3 bases: TGCGCCAGCAGCCAAGGTTACGGAGGCAGGGATACGCAGTATTTT. The J gene is TRBJ2-3, the V gene TRBV4-3; D possibly corresponds to TRBD2 (5 bases). The CDR3 length is 15 residues. V dropped 1 base and J dropped 6 bases, with 14 bases sitting between them. Germline V CDR1 and CDR2: LGHNA, YSLEER.